The 22 T cell receptor beta chains below were found in one sample sequenced in a study of coeliac disease. Some clones are missing from TCRdb's copy, which holds only in-frame ones; the method was immunoSEQ multiplex PCR. Among roughly 6,500 clones, around 66% were seen once, and the ten largest hold 6% to 8%. Sequencing input: lamina propria lymphocytes from the gut. Receptor source: a man aged 45-65 years with active celiac disease.

V and J are TRBV11-2 and TRBJ1-4; D not resolved. CDR3 size: 14 residues. V lost 3 bases to trimming and J lost 0 bases, with 5 bases between them. CDR1 and CDR2 from the germline V gene are SGHAT and FQNNGV. This chain's CDR3 is CASSLRATNEKLFF. CDR3 in DNA: TGTGCCAGCAGCTTGAGAGCAACTAATGAAAAACTGTTTTTT.

The chain couples TRBV7-2 to TRBJ2-3; TRBD2 matches at 10 bases. This CDR3 is 15 amino acids long. Germline loops: CDR1 SGHTA, CDR2 FQGNSA. V was pared by 1 base and J by 5 bases, with 3 bases of the junction left unmatched. The DNA for the CDR3 is TGTGCCAGCAGCTTAGAGCGGGGGGGCCGAGATACGCAGTATTTT. It translates to CASSLERGGRDTQYF. Together with reference TRBV7-2 and TRBJ2-3, the CDR3 gives the full variable domain: GAGVSQSPSNKVTEKGKDVELRCDPISGHTALYWYRQSLGQGLEFLIYFQGNSAPDKSGLPSDRFSAERTGGSVSTLTIQRTQQEDSAVYLCASSLERGGRDTQYFGPGTRLTVL.

The chain carries TRBV14 and TRBJ2-5; 14 nucleotides match TRBD2. Per germline, CDR1 SGHDN and CDR2 FVKESK. J was trimmed by 5 bases and V by 4 bases; bases with no gene match: 9. The CDR3 sequence is 17 residues long. CDR3: CASSPLGRTSGRETQYF. CDR3 in DNA: TGTGCCAGCAGCCCGCTTGGGCGGACTAGCGGGAGGGAGACCCAGTACTTC.

J is TRBJ1-1 and V is TRBV9; 10 nucleotides line up with TRBD1. This CDR3 comprises 16 residues. V dropped 4 bases and J dropped 1; count of bases not matched to a gene: 7. From germline, CDR1 is SGDLS and CDR2 YYNGEE. CDR3 region: CASSPGQGDGNTEAFF. The CDR3 DNA sequence: TGTGCCAGCAGCCCAGGACAGGGGGATGGGAACACTGAAGCTTTCTTT. Full variable domain (missing parts from reference TRBV9 and TRBJ1-1): DSGVTQTPKHLITATGQRVTLRCSPRSGDLSVYWYQQSLDQGLQFLIQYYNGEERAKGNILERFSAQQFPDLHSELNLSSLELGDSALYFCASSPGQGDGNTEAFFGQGTRLTVV.

The CDR3 protein is CASSSQVAGGGETQYF. The CDR3 nucleotides are TGTGCCAGCAGCTCCCAGGTAGCGGGAGGGGGAGAGACCCAGTACTTC. The chain employs TRBV5-4 and TRBJ2-5; 11 bases match TRBD2. The length of the CDR3 is 16 residues. Germline V CDR1 and CDR2: SGHNT, YYREEE (reference sequence). Germline trimming cut 3 bases from V and 4 bases from J; bases unmatched to any gene: 8.

This chain joins TRBV11-3 and TRBJ2-7, with D possibly matching TRBD1 (6 bases). V was pared by 2 bases and J by 6 bases, with 8 bases between. Germline values: CDR1 SGHNT, CDR2 YENEEA. The CDR3 is 12 residues long. The CDR3 nucleotides are TGTGCCAGCAGCTTACAGGGGTTCGAGCAGTACGTC. It is translated as CASSLQGFEQYV.

The chain couples TRBV11-2 to TRBJ2-3; TRBD2 matches at 10 bases. The CDR3 runs to 15 residues. Germline values: CDR1 SGHAT, CDR2 FQNNGV. The trim removed 5 bases at V and 5 bases at J, leaving 7 bases unmatched. The CDR3 DNA is TGTGCCAGCAGCGCGCTAGCGGGAGTTGGAGATACGCAGTATTTT. Translating it yields CASSALAGVGDTQYF.

This chain joins TRBV5-1 and TRBJ2-7, with TRBD1 matching over 10 bases. The CDR3 is made up of 13 amino acids. V lost 4 bases to trimming and J lost 5 bases; unmatched junction nucleotides: 3. Germline V gene data show CDR1 as SGHRS and CDR2 as YFSETQ. CDR3 nucleotide sequence: TGCGCCAGCAGCCGGGACAGGGGCCACGAGCAGTACGTC. Its protein is CASSRDRGHEQYV.

The V gene is TRBV5-6, the J gene TRBJ2-5; D is unresolved. The CDR3 has 15 residues. Germline V gives CDR1 SGHDT, CDR2 YYEEEE. The V end was cut by 1 base, the J end by 1 base, with 11 bases between. Here the CDR3 DNA reads TGTGCCAGCAGCTTGTTCCGCAGGCTCCAAGAGACCCAGTACTTC. It encodes CASSLFRRLQETQYF.

In its sample, this clone was seen a few times. V gene TRBV4-2 combines with J gene TRBJ2-3, with 9 bases fitting TRBD2. The germline V gene has CDR1 LGHNA and CDR2 YNFKEQ. Trimming took 0 bases from V and 7 from J; bases not matched to a gene: 5. The CDR3 extends over 15 amino acids. As DNA, the CDR3 is TGTGCCAGCAGCCAAGAGGGCGGGGGGGCATATACGCAGTATTTT. This codes for CASSQEGGGAYTQYF.

This chain links TRBV5-4 with TRBJ1-4; D is perhaps TRBD1 (6 bases). The V gene lost 4 bases and the J gene lost 8 bases, with 12 bases spanning the gap. Germline V lookup: CDR1 SGHNT, CDR2 YYREEE (reference sequence). The CDR3 runs 13 residues. This CDR3 reads CASSPDSREKLFF. Here the CDR3 DNA reads TGTGCCAGCAGCCCGGACAGCCGAGAAAAACTGTTTTTT.

This clone was seen a few times. The CDR3 coding sequence is TGCAGCGTTGGCAAGACAGGGAGAGGCGAGACCCAGTACTTC. The encoded protein is CSVGKTGRGETQYF. V gene TRBV29-1 combines with J gene TRBJ2-5; 7 bases are shared with TRBD1. The CDR3 runs 14 residues. CDR1 is SQVTM and CDR2 is ANQGSEA in the germline V gene. The J segment lost 5 bases and the V segment lost 4 bases, leaving 10 bases of the junction unmatched.

CDR3 sequence reads: CASSVKLQGARNEQFF. The DNA of the CDR3 is TGTGCCAGCAGTGTCAAACTTCAGGGGGCGCGGAATGAGCAGTTCTTC. The rearrangement joins TRBV9 to TRBJ2-1; 8 nucleotides agree with TRBD1. CDR3 length equals 16 residues. V trimming: 5 bases; J trimming: 7 bases; junction bases outside the gene matches: 14. CDR1 and CDR2 (germline): SGDLS, YYNGEE.

This sequence joins TRBV11-3 and TRBJ1-4; 7 bases line up with TRBD1. The CDR3 is 13 amino acids. Per the germline V gene, CDR1 is SGHNT and CDR2 is YENEEA. The ends lost 5 bases at V and 8 bases at J; junction bases unmatched: 5. The chain's CDR3 is CASSHGTAEKLFF. The CDR3 DNA is TGTGCCAGCAGCCACGGGACAGCAGAAAAACTGTTTTTT.

The chain uses TRBV11-3 and TRBJ2-3, with a weak D call TRBD1 (7 bases). From germline, CDR1 is SGHNT and CDR2 YENEEA. V dropped 0 bases and J dropped 2 bases, with 12 bases sitting between them. The CDR3 length is 16 residues. The CDR3 here is CASSLDAGGNTDTQYF. The CDR3 DNA reads as TGTGCCAGCAGCTTAGATGCAGGGGGGAACACAGATACGCAGTATTTT.

On this clone itself: The same CDR3 is also encoded by other DNA sequences in this sample. The chain uses TRBV10-2 and TRBJ1-6; tentatively, D is TRBD1 (5 bases). This CDR3 region has 16 residues. Trimming removed 5 bases at V and 0 bases at J, with 11 bases between. Germline V gene data show CDR1 as WSHSY and CDR2 as SAAADI. CDR3 DNA: TGCGCCAGCAGTACAGGCGTCCGCTCCTATAATTCACCCCTCCACTTT. Amino acid sequence: CASSTGVRSYNSPLHF.

This chain links TRBV7-9 with TRBJ1-2; D is unclear. The CDR3 runs to 14 residues. CDR1 SEHNR and CDR2 FQNEAQ come from the germline V gene (reference sequence). Trimming shortened V by 1 base and J by 4 bases, and 10 bases separated the two germline ends. The CDR3 DNA follows: TGTGCCAGCAGCTTAGAAACAGCCGTCTATGGCTACACCTTC. This translates into CASSLETAVYGYTF.

This chain links TRBV7-9 with TRBJ1-4; TRBD1 agrees at 9 bases. V shed 5 bases and J 4 bases; nucleotides not matched to a gene: 5. The germline gives CDR1 SEHNR, CDR2 FQNEAQ (reference sequence). CDR3 length equals 15 residues. CDR3: CASSRLTGGNEKLFF. The CDR3 DNA reads as TGTGCCAGCAGCCGCCTGACAGGGGGTAATGAAAAACTGTTTTTT.

This clone has only a few counts. The chain carries TRBV7-2 and TRBJ1-1; TRBD1 aligns across 7 bases. The CDR3 extends over 14 amino acids. The V and J ends lost 0 bases and 8 bases, in that order; junction bases with no gene match: 6. Per the germline V gene, CDR1 is SGHTA and CDR2 is FQGNSA. CDR3 nucleotide sequence: TGTGCCAGCAGCTTAGCCGGACAGGCTACCGAAGCTTTCTTT. Its protein product is CASSLAGQATEAFF.

The rearrangement uses TRBV10-3 and TRBJ1-5, with D possibly matching TRBD1 (5 bases). The CDR3 contains 13 residues. Trimming pared 6 bases from V and 1 base from J, leaving 7 bases between. The V gene's germline CDR1 is ENHRY and CDR2 SYGVKD. The CDR3 region is CAIRGGSNQPQHF. The CDR3 DNA reads as TGTGCCATCAGGGGGGGAAGCAATCAGCCCCAGCATTTT.

The rearrangement uses TRBV28 and TRBJ2-1, with 8 positions matching TRBD1. Germline assignment: CDR1 MDHEN and CDR2 SYDVKM. V lost 5 bases and J lost 0; bases outside the gene matches: 12. The CDR3 extends over 18 amino acids. The CDR3 spells CASSPWTGRFSSYNEQFF. CDR3 nucleotides: TGTGCCAGCAGTCCCTGGACAGGGCGATTCAGCTCCTACAATGAGCAGTTCTTC.

The chain has TRBV27 and TRBJ2-7; 7 positions agree with TRBD2. Germline values: CDR1 MNHEY, CDR2 SMNVEV (reference sequence). Losses at the gene ends were 4 bases for V and 4 bases for J; bases not matched to a gene: 10. The CDR3 contains 15 residues. The CDR3, as DNA: TGTGCCAGCAGTTCTGCAGCGGGGCAGAGATACGAGCAGTACGTC. Its translation: CASSSAAGQRYEQYV.